A single sample is the source of the 24 T cell receptor beta chains below, sequenced in a study of PD-L1 blockade in urothelial cancer. The repertoire was sequenced with immunoSEQ multiplex PCR; TCRdb's copy has only in-frame clones and lacks some. The sample consists of about 91,000 clones, 85% to 95% of them appearing once. The sample here was PBMCs, taken around atezolizumab (anti-PD-L1) treatment. Receptor source: a man aged 60-69 years with urothelial cancer.

The rearrangement links TRBV5-6 to TRBJ2-7, with 9 bases identical to TRBD1. Germline lookup yields CDR1 SGHDT and CDR2 YYEEEE. J lost 6 bases, V lost 3 bases, and 13 bases had no gene match. The CDR3 is 16 amino acids. CDR3 protein: CASSSPRGQGSSEQYF. The CDR3 DNA sequence: TGTGCCAGCAGCTCCCCACGGGGACAGGGTTCGTCCGAGCAGTACTTC.

This chain uses TRBV6-1 with TRBJ2-5; 10 bases match TRBD2. CDR1 is MNHNS and CDR2 is SASEGT in the germline V gene. J lost 7 bases, V lost 7 bases, and 9 bases had no gene match. This CDR3 comprises 14 residues. This CDR3 is CASNSGRSRGTQYF. The CDR3 DNA reads TGTGCCAGCAATAGCGGGAGGAGCAGGGGGACCCAGTACTTC.

The chain carries TRBV28 and TRBJ2-7; 10 bases align to TRBD1. This CDR3 has 15 residues. Trimming removed 5 bases from V and 3 bases from J; junction bases left unmatched: 7. CDR1 MDHEN and CDR2 SYDVKM come from the germline V gene. In nucleotides, the CDR3 is TGTGCCAGCAGTCCTCCGGGACAGGGGTACTACGAGCAGTACTTC. Encoded protein: CASSPPGQGYYEQYF. Complete variable domain (other parts from reference TRBV28 and TRBJ2-7): DVKVTQSSRYLVKRTGEKVFLECVQDMDHENMFWYRQDPGLGLRLIYFSYDVKMKEKGDIPEGYSVSREKKERFSLILESASTNQTSMYLCASSPPGQGYYEQYFGPGTRLTVT.

The chain employs TRBV7-8 and TRBJ1-2, with a possible D match to TRBD1 (5 bases). Germline-derived CDR1 and CDR2 are SGHVS and FQNEAQ. Trimming pared 5 bases from V and 3 bases from J, leaving 19 bases between. The CDR3 consists of 16 residues. For the CDR3, the DNA is TGTGCCAGCAGCATCGGAGCTGGCAGGGCGGACTATGGCTACACCTTC. It yields the protein CASSIGAGRADYGYTF.

This clone appeared once. The chain has TRBV11-2 and TRBJ2-7; the D is unclear. With 4 bases removed from V and 3 bases from J, the gap between germline ends came to 7 bases. Germline CDR1 is SGHAT and CDR2 is FQNNGV. The CDR3 length is 12 residues. The CDR3 loop reads CASSSNNYEQYF. Here the CDR3 DNA reads TGTGCCAGCAGCTCAAACAACTACGAGCAGTACTTC.

This clone was detected once. This chain connects TRBV28 to TRBJ2-7, with 9 bases matching TRBD1. V gave up 4 bases and J gave up 3 bases; unmatched junction bases: 22. The CDR3 sequence is 20 residues long. Germline-derived CDR1 and CDR2 are MDHEN and SYDVKM. The CDR3 spells CASSSGTLGTGTAGFYEQYF. CDR3 bases: TGTGCCAGCAGTTCTGGGACCCTCGGGACAGGGACCGCAGGTTTCTACGAGCAGTACTTC.

The J gene is TRBJ1-3, the V gene TRBV7-9; D remains unclear. In germline, CDR1 is SEHNR, CDR2 FQNEAQ (reference sequence). The CDR3 runs 16 residues. Trimming left V 0 bases short and J 1 base short, with 10 bases between. The DNA of the CDR3 is TGTGCCAGCAGCTTAGCGAGCGAGTCTTCTGGAAACACCATATATTTT. Residues: CASSLASESSGNTIYF.

The V gene is TRBV7-3, the J gene TRBJ2-1; the match to TRBD2 covers 13 bases. Trimming cost V 4 bases and J 0 bases; bases outside gene matches: 6. The CDR3 covers 18 residues. Germline V gives CDR1 SGHTA, CDR2 FQGTGA. The CDR3 is CASSSPGLAGYSYNEQFF. The CDR3 DNA follows: TGTGCCAGCAGCTCGCCGGGACTAGCGGGATACTCCTACAATGAGCAGTTCTTC. The full variable domain, completed using reference TRBV7-3 and TRBJ2-1, is GAGVSQTPSNKVTEKGKYVELRCDPISGHTALYWYRQSLGQGPEFLIYFQGTGAADDSGLPNDRFFAVRPEGSVSTLKIQRTERGDSAVYLCASSSPGLAGYSYNEQFFGPGTRLTVL.

The rearrangement joins TRBV2 to TRBJ1-2, with 10 bases aligning to TRBD1. Germline V gene data show CDR1 as SNHLY and CDR2 as FYNNEI. V shed 6 bases and J 8 bases; nucleotides not matched to a gene: 12. This CDR3 spans 15 amino acids. As DNA, the CDR3 is TGTGCCAGCAGCCCGGGACAGGGGCTGGGAAGGGGCTACACCTTC. It specifies CASSPGQGLGRGYTF.

J is TRBJ2-7 and V is TRBV11-2; 10 bases agree with TRBD2. V was clipped by 3 bases and J by 2 bases; unmatched bases: 4. Looked up from germline, CDR1 is SGHAT and CDR2 is FQNNGV. The CDR3 has 15 amino acids. CDR3 nucleotides: TGTGCCAGCAGCTTGTTAAGCGGGGGGGCCTACGAGCAGTACTTC. It codes for CASSLLSGGAYEQYF.

This clone appeared a few times. V usage is TRBV6-5 and J usage is TRBJ2-7; 8 bases map to TRBD1. J lost 0 bases, V lost 5 bases, and 3 bases had no gene match. CDR3 length: 14 amino acids. Germline loops: CDR1 MNHEY, CDR2 SVGAGI. The CDR3 here is CASSRDRSSYEQYF. The CDR3 coding sequence is TGTGCCAGCAGTCGGGACAGGTCCTCCTACGAGCAGTACTTC.

This chain uses TRBV12-2 with TRBJ2-7; TRBD2 is taken as the D call from the table, unchecked against the DNA. TRBV12-2 is a documented pseudogene. The CDR3 has 16 residues. CDR3 DNA: TGTGCAAGTCGCTTAGCGGGAGTGACTAGGGTATCCGAGCAGTACTTC. It encodes CASRLAGVTRVSEQYF.

V gene TRBV6-5 combines with J gene TRBJ2-7; 11 bases align to TRBD1. V lost 8 bases and J lost 7; bases outside the gene matches: 10. CDR1 MNHEY and CDR2 SVGAGI come from the germline V gene. The CDR3 is 14 amino acids. The CDR3 loop is CASGRRTGGGEQYF. CDR3 DNA sequence: TGTGCCAGCGGGAGGCGGACAGGGGGCGGAGAGCAGTACTTC.

This chain uses TRBV28 with TRBJ2-7; no definite D call. V was clipped by 6 bases and J by 4 bases, with 7 bases between them. The CDR3 covers 11 residues. The germline V gene encodes CDR1 MDHEN and CDR2 SYDVKM. As DNA, the CDR3 is TGTGCCAGCAGCTGGGCTTACGAGCAGTACTTC. Translation gives CASSWAYEQYF.

This clone has a handful of counts. The gene calls are TRBV6-5 and TRBJ2-5, with 9 bases identical to TRBD2. This CDR3 is built from 15 residues. The junction had 8 bases not matched to a gene; V was cut back by 6 bases and J by 3 bases. Germline CDR1 reads MNHEY; CDR2 reads SVGAGI. CDR3 sequence: CASRGVASGEETQYF. DNA of the CDR3: TGTGCCAGCAGAGGTGTAGCTAGCGGGGAAGAGACCCAGTACTTC.

This chain joins TRBV5-4 and TRBJ2-1; 8 bases align to TRBD2. Germline values: CDR1 SGHNT, CDR2 YYREEE (reference sequence). The V and J ends lost 4 bases and 9 bases, in that order; junction bases with no gene match: 18. The CDR3 totals 17 residues. Here the CDR3 reads CASSPGDPGGLLSEQFF. In nucleotides, the CDR3 is TGTGCCAGCAGCCCGGGGGACCCGGGGGGGCTCCTTAGTGAGCAGTTCTTC.

The rearrangement joins TRBV5-6 to TRBJ2-2, with D maybe TRBD1 (5 bases). Trimming removed 3 bases from V and 3 bases from J, with 21 bases in between. Germline V gives CDR1 SGHDT, CDR2 YYEEEE. This CDR3 region has 18 residues. CDR3 coding DNA: TGTGCCAGCAGCTCCCTGGCCTTGGCAGGGTTTTACACCGGGGAGCTGTTTTTT. This encodes CASSSLALAGFYTGELFF.

V gene TRBV6-1 combines with J gene TRBJ1-4; unclear D gene. CDR1 is MNHNS and CDR2 is SASEGT in the germline V gene. The CDR3 sequence is 12 residues long. V was trimmed by 8 bases and J by 8 bases, leaving 12 bases between them. CDR3 nucleotide sequence: TGTGCCAGCGGAGCGTTTATAGAAAAACTGTTTTTT. Protein product: CASGAFIEKLFF.

The CDR3 spells CASSSRGGHFSNEQFF. The CDR3 DNA reads TGTGCCAGCAGCTCAAGGGGGGGACATTTCAGCAATGAGCAGTTCTTC. The rearrangement joins TRBV7-2 to TRBJ2-1, with a weak D call TRBD2 (7 bases). The CDR3 is made up of 16 amino acids. V dropped 4 bases and J dropped 6 bases, with 19 bases sitting between them. CDR1 and CDR2 from the germline V gene are SGHTA and FQGNSA.

This rearrangement joins TRBV28 to TRBJ2-2; 9 nucleotides align to TRBD1. CDR3 length: 15 residues. Germline lookup yields CDR1 MDHEN and CDR2 SYDVKM. The V gene end was trimmed by 4 bases and the J gene end by 7 bases; junction bases not matched to a gene: 7. In DNA form, the CDR3 reads TGTGCCAGCAGTTCCTCGGGACAGGGCCACGGGGAGCTGTTTTTT. It translates to CASSSSGQGHGELFF.

With regard to this clone: The sample has other DNA sequences that encode this CDR3 too. The chain carries TRBV11-2 and TRBJ1-1, with 7 positions matching TRBD1. Germline-derived CDR1 and CDR2 are SGHAT and FQNNGV. CDR3 length: 13 residues. Trimming removed 1 base from V and 8 bases from J; junction bases left unmatched: 4. For the CDR3, the DNA is TGTGCCAGCAGCTTAGGACAGGGACGGGAAGCTTTCTTT. Protein product: CASSLGQGREAFF.

This clone has a single count. The chain is built from TRBV6-5 and TRBJ2-1; 11 bases are shared with TRBD2. The germline gives CDR1 MNHEY, CDR2 SVGAGI. V trimming: 0 bases; J trimming: 7 bases; junction bases outside the gene matches: 5. This CDR3 spans 16 amino acids. The CDR3 here is CASSYSLTSGENEQFF. The CDR3 bases are TGTGCCAGCAGTTACTCGCTGACTAGCGGGGAGAATGAGCAGTTCTTC.

The CDR3 protein is CASSLLSAGVVEQYF. The CDR3, as DNA: TGTGCCAGCAGCTTACTATCAGCGGGAGTAGTCGAGCAGTACTTC. V is TRBV7-2 and J is TRBJ2-7; 8 bases map to TRBD2. Germline V gives CDR1 SGHTA, CDR2 FQGNSA. The CDR3 sequence is 15 residues long. The ends lost 2 bases at V and 6 bases at J; junction bases unmatched: 9. Filled out from reference TRBV7-2 and TRBJ2-7, the complete variable domain reads GAGVSQSPSNKVTEKGKDVELRCDPISGHTALYWYRQSLGQGLEFLIYFQGNSAPDKSGLPSDRFSAERTGGSVSTLTIQRTQQEDSAVYLCASSLLSAGVVEQYFGPGTRLTVT.

Only a few counts were recorded for this clone. The chain links TRBV7-6 to TRBJ1-5; no clear D. The CDR3 is 9 residues long. V was pared by 10 bases and J by 12 bases, with 10 bases between. Germline CDR1 reads SGHVS; CDR2 reads FNYEAQ. CDR3 sequence reads: CATPLDQHF. In nucleotides, the CDR3 is TGTGCCACCCCGTTAGACCAGCATTTT.